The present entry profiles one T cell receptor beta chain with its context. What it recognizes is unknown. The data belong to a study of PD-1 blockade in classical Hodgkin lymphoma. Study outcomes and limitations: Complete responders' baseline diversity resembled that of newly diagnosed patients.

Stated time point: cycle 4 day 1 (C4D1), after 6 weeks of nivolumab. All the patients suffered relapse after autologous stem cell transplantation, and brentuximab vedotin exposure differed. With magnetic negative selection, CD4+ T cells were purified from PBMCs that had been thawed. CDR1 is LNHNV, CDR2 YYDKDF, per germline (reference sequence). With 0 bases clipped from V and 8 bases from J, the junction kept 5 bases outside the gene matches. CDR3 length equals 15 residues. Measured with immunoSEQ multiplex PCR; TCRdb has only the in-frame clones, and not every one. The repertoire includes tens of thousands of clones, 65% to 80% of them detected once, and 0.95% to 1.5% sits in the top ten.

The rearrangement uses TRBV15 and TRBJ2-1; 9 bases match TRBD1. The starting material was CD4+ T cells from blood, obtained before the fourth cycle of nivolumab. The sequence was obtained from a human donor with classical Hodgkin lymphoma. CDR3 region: CATSRDADRGYEQFF. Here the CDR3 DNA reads TGTGCCACCAGCAGAGATGCGGACAGGGGTTATGAGCAGTTCTTC.